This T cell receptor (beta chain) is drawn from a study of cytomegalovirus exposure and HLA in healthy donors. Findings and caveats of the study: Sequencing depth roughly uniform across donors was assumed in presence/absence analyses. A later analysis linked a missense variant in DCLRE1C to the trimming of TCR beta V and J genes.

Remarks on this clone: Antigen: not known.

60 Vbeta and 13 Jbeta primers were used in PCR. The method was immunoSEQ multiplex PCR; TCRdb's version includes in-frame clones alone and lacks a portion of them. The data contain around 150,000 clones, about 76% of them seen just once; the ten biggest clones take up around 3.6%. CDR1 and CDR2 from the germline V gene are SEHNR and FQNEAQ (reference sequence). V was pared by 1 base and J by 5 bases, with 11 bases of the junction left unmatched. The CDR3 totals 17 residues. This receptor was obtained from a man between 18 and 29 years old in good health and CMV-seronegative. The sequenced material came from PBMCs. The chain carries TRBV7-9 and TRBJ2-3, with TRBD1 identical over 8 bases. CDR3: CASSLVEGQGRGDTQYF. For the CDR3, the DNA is TGTGCCAGCAGCTTAGTTGAAGGACAGGGACGTGGAGATACGCAGTATTTT.